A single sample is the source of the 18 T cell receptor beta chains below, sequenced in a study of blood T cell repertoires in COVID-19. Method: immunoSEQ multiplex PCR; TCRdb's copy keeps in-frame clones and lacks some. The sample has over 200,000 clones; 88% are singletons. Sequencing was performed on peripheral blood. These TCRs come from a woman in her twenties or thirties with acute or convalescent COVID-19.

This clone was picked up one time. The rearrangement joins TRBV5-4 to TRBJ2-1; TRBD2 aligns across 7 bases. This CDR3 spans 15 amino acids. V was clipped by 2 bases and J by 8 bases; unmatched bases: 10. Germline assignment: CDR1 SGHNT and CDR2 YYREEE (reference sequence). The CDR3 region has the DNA TGTGCCAGCAGCTTCGGGGGAGGGCCCATGGATGAGCAGTTCTTC. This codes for CASSFGGGPMDEQFF.

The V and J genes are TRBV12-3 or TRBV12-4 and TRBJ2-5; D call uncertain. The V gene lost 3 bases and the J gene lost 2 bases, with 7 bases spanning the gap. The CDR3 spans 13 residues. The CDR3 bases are TGTGCCAGCAGTTTTTCAGGTCAAGAGACCCAGTACTTC. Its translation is CASSFSGQETQYF.

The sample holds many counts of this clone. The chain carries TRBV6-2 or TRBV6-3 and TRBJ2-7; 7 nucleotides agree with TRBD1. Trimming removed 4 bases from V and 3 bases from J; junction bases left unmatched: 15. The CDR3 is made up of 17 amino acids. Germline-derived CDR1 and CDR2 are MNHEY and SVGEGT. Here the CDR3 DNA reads TGTGCCAGCAGTTTCTTACCGAACAGGGGCACCGACTACGAGCAGTACTTC. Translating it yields CASSFLPNRGTDYEQYF.

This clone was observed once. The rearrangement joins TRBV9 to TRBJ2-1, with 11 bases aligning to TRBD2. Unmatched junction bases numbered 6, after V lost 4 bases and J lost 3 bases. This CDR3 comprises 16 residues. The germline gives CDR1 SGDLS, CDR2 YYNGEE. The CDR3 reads CASSPRLAGLYNEQFF. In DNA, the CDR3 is TGTGCCAGCAGCCCCAGACTAGCGGGACTCTACAATGAGCAGTTCTTC.

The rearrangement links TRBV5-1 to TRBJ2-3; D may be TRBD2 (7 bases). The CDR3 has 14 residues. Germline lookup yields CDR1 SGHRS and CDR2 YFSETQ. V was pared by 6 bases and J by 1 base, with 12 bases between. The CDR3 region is CASNPGGGTDTQYF. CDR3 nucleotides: TGCGCCAGCAACCCGGGGGGCGGCACAGATACGCAGTATTTT. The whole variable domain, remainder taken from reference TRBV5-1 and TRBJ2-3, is KAGVTQTPRYLIKTRGQQVTLSCSPISGHRSVSWYQQTPGQGLQFLFEYFSETQRNKGNFPGRFSGRQFSNSRSEMNVSTLELGDSALYLCASNPGGGTDTQYFGPGTRLTVL.

The CDR3 DNA reads as TGTGCCAGCAGCCCGGCCGGGACAGCTGGAAACACCATATATTTT. It encodes CASSPAGTAGNTIYF. The chain carries TRBV6-2 or TRBV6-3 and TRBJ1-3; 7 bases line up with TRBD1. J was trimmed by 2 bases and V by 6 bases; bases with no gene match: 7. The CDR3 is 15 residues long. CDR1 MNHEY and CDR2 SVGEGT come from the germline V gene.

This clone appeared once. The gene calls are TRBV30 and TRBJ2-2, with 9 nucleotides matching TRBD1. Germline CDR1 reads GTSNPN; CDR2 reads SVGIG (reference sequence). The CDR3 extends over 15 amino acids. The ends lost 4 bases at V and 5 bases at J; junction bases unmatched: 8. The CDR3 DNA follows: TGTGCCTGGATCTCGGGACAGGGTTCAACCGGGGAGCTGTTTTTT. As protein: CAWISGQGSTGELFF.

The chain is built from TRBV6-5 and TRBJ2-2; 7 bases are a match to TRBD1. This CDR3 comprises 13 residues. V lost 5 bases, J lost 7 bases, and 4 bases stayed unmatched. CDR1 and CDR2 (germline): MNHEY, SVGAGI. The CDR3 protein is CASSRTGVGELFF. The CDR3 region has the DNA TGTGCCAGCAGTCGAACAGGGGTCGGGGAGCTGTTTTTT.

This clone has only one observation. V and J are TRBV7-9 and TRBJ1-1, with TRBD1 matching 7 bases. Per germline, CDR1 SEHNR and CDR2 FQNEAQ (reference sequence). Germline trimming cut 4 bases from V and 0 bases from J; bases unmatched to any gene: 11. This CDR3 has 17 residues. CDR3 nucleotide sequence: TGTGCCAGCAGCTCCCCCAGGGACAGAAGAGTGAACACTGAAGCTTTCTTT. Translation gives CASSSPRDRRVNTEAFF.

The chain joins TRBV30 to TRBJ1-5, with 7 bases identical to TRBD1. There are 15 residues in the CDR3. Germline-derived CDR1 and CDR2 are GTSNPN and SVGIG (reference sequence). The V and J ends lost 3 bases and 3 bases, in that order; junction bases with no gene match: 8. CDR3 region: CAWRNTGQFNQPQHF. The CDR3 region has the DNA TGTGCCTGGAGAAATACGGGACAGTTCAATCAGCCCCAGCATTTT.

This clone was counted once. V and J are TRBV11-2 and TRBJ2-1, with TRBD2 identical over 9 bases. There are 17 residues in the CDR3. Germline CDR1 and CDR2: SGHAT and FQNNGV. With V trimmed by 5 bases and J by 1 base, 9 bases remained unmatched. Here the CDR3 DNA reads TGTGCCAGCAGCCCTTTAGCGGGAGACTGGTCCTACAATGAGCAGTTCTTC. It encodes CASSPLAGDWSYNEQFF.

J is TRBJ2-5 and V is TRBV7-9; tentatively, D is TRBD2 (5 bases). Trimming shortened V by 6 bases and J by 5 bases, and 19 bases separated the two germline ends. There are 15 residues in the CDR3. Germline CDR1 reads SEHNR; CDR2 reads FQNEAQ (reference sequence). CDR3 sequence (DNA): TGTGCCAGCAGTCTTCTTAAACTAGGGCGGGAGACCCAGTACTTC. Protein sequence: CASSLLKLGRETQYF.

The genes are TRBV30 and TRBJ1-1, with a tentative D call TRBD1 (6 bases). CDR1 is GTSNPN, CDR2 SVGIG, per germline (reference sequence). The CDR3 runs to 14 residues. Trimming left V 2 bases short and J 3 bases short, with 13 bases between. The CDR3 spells CAWSYRVGDTEAFF. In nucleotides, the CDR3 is TGTGCCTGGAGTTACAGGGTAGGTGACACTGAAGCTTTCTTT. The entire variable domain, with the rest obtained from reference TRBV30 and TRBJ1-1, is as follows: SQTIHQWPATLVQPVGSPLSLECTVEGTSNPNLYWYRQAAGRGLQLLFYSVGIGQISSEVPQNLSASRPQDRQFILSSKKLLLSDSGFYLCAWSYRVGDTEAFFGQGTRLTVV.

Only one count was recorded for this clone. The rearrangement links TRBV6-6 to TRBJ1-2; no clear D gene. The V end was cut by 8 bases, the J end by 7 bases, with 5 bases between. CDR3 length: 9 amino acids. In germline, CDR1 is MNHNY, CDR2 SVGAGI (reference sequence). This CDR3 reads CASRGGYTF. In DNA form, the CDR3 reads TGTGCCAGCCGGGGTGGCTACACCTTC.

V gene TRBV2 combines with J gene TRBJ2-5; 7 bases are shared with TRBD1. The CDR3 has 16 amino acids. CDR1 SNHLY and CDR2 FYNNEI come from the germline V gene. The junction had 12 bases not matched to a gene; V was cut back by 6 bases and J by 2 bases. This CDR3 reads CASSERQGRLQETQYF. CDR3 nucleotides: TGTGCCAGCAGCGAGCGACAGGGCCGGTTACAAGAGACCCAGTACTTC.

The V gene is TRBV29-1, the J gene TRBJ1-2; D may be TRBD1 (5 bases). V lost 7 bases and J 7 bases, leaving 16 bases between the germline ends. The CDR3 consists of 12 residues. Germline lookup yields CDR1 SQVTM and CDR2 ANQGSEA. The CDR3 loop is CSADPGYFGYTF. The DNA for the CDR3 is TGCAGCGCAGATCCAGGGTATTTTGGCTACACCTTC. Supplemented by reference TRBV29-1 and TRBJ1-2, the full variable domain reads SAVISQKPSRDICQRGTSLTIQCQVDSQVTMMFWYRQQPGQSLTLIATANQGSEATYESGFVIDKFPISRPNLTFSTLTVSNMSPEDSSIYLCSADPGYFGYTFGSGTRLTVV.

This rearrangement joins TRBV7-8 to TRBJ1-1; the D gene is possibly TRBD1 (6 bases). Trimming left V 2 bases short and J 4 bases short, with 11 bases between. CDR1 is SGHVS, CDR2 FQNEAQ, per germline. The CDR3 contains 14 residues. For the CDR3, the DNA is TGTGCCAGCAGCTTAACAGGGTTGGCCACTGAAGCTTTCTTT. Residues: CASSLTGLATEAFF.

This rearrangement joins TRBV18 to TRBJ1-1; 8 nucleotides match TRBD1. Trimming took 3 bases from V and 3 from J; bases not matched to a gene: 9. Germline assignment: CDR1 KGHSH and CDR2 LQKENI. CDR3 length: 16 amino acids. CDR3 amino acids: CASSPETGGQYTEAFF. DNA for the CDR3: TGTGCCAGCTCACCGGAAACAGGGGGGCAATACACTGAAGCTTTCTTT.